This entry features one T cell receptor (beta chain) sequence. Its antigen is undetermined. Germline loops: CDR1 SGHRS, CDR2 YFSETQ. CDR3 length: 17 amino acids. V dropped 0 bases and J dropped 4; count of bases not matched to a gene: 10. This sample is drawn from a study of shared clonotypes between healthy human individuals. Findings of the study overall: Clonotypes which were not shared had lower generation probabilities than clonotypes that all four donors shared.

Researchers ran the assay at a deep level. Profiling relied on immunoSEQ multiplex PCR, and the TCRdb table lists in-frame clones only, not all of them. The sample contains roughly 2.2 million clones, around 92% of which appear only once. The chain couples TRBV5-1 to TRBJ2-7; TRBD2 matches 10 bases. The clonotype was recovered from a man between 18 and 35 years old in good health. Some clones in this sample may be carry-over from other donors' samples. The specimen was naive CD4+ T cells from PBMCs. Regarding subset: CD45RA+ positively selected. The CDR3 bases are TGCGCCAGCAGCTTGGCCACTGAGCGGGAGGGCAGGTACGAGCAGTACTTC. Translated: CASSLATEREGRYEQYF.